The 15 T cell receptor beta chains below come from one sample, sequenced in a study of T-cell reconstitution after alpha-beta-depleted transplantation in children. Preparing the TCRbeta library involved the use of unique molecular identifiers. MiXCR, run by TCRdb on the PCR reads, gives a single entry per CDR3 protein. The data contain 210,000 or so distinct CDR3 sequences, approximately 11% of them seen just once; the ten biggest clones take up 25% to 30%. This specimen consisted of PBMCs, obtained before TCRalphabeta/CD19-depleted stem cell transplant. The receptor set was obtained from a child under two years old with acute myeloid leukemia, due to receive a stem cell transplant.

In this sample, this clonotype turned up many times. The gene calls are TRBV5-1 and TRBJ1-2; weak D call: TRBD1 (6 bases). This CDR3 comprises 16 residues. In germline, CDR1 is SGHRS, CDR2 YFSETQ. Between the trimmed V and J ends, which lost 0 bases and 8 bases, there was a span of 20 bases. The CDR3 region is CASSLGSGQYRPGYTF. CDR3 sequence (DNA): TGCGCCAGCAGCTTGGGTTCGGGACAATACCGTCCCGGCTACACCTTC.

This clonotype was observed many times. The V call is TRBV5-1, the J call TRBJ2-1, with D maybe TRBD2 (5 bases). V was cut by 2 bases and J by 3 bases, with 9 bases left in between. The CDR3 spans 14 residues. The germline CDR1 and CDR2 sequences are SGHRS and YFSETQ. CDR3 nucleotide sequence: TGCGCCAGCAGCTTTGCGGGCCGCTACAATGAGCAGTTCTTC. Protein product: CASSFAGRYNEQFF.

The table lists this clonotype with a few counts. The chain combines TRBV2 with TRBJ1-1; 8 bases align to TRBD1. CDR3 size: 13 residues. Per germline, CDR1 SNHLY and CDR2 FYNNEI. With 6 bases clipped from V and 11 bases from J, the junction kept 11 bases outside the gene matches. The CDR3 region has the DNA TGTGCCAGCAGGCAGGGGGCGCGCGGGCGGGCTTTCTTT. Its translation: CASRQGARGRAFF.

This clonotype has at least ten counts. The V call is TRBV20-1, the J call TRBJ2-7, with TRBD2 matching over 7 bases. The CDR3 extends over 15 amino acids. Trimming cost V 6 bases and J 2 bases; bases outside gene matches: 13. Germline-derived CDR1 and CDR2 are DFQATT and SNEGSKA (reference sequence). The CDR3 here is CSARGVGADPYEQYF. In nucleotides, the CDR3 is TGCAGTGCCCGGGGGGTGGGAGCGGACCCCTACGAGCAGTACTTC.

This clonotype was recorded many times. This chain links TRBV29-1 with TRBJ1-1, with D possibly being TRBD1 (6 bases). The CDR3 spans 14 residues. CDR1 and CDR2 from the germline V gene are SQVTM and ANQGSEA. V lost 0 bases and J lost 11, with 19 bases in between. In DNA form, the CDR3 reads TGCAGCGTTGAAGAAAGCGGCCGGGGAAGGGGGGCTTTCTTT. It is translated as CSVEESGRGRGAFF.

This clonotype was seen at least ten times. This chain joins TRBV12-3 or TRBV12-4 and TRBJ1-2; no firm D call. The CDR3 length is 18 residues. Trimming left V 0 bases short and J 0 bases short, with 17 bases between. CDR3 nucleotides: TGTGCCAGCAGTTTAGCGCTAAGAGGGCTAACTCCTAACTATGGCTACACCTTC. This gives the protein CASSLALRGLTPNYGYTF.

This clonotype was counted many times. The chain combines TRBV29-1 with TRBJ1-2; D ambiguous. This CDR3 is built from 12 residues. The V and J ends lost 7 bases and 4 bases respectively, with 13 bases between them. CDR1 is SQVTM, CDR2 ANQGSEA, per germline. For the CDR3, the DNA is TGCAGCGCTGTAGAAGGCGGCTATGGCTACACCTTC. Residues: CSAVEGGYGYTF.

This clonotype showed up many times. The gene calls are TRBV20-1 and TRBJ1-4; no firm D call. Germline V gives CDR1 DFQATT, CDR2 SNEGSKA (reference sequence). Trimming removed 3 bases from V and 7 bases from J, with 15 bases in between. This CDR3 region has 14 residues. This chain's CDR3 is CSARASSLGEKLFF. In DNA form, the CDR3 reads TGCAGTGCTAGGGCGTCCTCCCTGGGTGAAAAACTGTTTTTT.

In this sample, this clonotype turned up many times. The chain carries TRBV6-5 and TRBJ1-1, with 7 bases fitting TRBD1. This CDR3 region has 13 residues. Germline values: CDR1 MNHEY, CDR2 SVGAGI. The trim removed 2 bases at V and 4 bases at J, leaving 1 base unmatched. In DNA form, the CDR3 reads TGTGCCAGCAGTTACCCAGGGGGCACTGAAGCTTTCTTT. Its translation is CASSYPGGTEAFF.

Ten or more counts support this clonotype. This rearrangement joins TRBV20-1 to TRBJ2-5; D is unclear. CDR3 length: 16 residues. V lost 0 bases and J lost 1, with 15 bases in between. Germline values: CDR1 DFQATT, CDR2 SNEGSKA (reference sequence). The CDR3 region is CSARDHGSDIQETQYF. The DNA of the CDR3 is TGCAGTGCTAGAGATCACGGATCAGATATCCAAGAGACCCAGTACTTC.

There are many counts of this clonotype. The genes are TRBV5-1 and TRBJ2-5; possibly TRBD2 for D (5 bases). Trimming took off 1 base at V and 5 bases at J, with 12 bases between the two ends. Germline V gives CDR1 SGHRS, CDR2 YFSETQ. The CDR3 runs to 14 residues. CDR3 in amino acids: CASSLPGNWETQYF. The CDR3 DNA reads TGCGCCAGCAGCTTGCCGGGAAATTGGGAGACCCAGTACTTC.

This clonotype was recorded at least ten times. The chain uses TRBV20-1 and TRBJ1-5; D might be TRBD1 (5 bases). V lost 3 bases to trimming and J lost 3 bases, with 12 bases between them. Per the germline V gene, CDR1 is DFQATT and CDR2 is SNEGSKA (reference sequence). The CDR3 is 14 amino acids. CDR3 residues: CSARRGSDNQPQHF. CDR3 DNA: TGCAGTGCTAGGCGGGGGTCGGACAATCAGCCCCAGCATTTT.

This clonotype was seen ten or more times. The CDR3 loop reads CASTYGGGYEQYF. The CDR3 DNA reads as TGTGCCAGCACCTATGGGGGAGGCTACGAGCAGTACTTC. The rearrangement joins TRBV7-2 to TRBJ2-7, with D perhaps TRBD2 (6 bases). Trimming pared 7 bases from V and 3 bases from J, leaving 13 bases between. CDR1 and CDR2 (germline): SGHTA, FQGNSA. This CDR3 region has 13 residues.

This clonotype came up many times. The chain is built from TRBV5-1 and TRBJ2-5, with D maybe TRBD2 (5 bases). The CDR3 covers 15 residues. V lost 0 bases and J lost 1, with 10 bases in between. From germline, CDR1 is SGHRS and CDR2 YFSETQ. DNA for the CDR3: TGCGCCAGCAGCTTGGGGGCTAGCACCCAAGAGACCCAGTACTTC. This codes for CASSLGASTQETQYF.

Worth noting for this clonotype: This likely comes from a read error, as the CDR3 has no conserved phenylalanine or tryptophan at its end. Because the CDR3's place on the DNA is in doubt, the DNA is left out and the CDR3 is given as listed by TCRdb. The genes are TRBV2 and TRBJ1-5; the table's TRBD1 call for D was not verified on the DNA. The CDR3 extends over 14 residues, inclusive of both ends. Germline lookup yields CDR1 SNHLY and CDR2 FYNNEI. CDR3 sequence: CASSGPRQGQPQHS.